The 17 T cell receptor beta chains below come from one sample, sequenced in a study of control samples from healthy donors and cancer patients. Here immunoSEQ multiplex PCR was the method, and the copy in TCRdb shows in-frame clones only, minus some. Altogether 54,000 or so clones are present, approximately 95% being singletons, with the ten largest covering less than 3%. The source material was blood. The receptors here all came from a man aged 30-40 years in good health.

This sequence joins TRBV11-2 and TRBJ1-1; TRBD1 is a possible D gene (6 bases). The length of the CDR3 is 15 residues. The germline gives CDR1 SGHAT, CDR2 FQNNGV. V lost 5 bases, J lost 6 bases, and 19 bases lay in between. The CDR3 protein is CASSTPRTGISEAFF. CDR3 bases: TGTGCCAGCAGCACCCCCCGCACAGGGATTTCTGAAGCTTTCTTT.

This sequence joins TRBV6-5 and TRBJ2-7; 11 bases are shared with TRBD2. V dropped 5 bases and J dropped 3; count of bases not matched to a gene: 6. CDR3 length: 15 amino acids. Germline V gene sequence: CDR1 MNHEY, CDR2 SVGAGI. Written as DNA, the CDR3 is TGTGCCAGCAGTACCGGGACTAGCGGTTACTACGAGCAGTACTTC. This encodes CASSTGTSGYYEQYF.

This clone was found once. The chain uses TRBV6-1 and TRBJ1-2, with a weak D call TRBD1 (6 bases). V lost 0 bases and J lost 5, with 13 bases in between. The germline CDR1 and CDR2 sequences are MNHNS and SASEGT. CDR3 size: 15 residues. CDR3 loop: CASSEAEQGWYGYTF. CDR3 nucleotides: TGTGCCAGCAGTGAAGCGGAACAGGGTTGGTATGGCTACACCTTC.

This chain uses TRBV27 with TRBJ1-6; 7 positions match TRBD1. The junction had 7 bases not matched to a gene; V was cut back by 3 bases and J by 8 bases. The CDR3 has 15 amino acids. CDR1 and CDR2 (germline): MNHEY, SMNVEV (reference sequence). The CDR3: CASSFNGDSYSPLHF. CDR3 coding DNA: TGTGCCAGCAGTTTTAATGGGGACAGCTATTCACCCCTCCACTTT.

V usage is TRBV5-1 and J usage is TRBJ2-7, with D perhaps TRBD2 (6 bases). The germline V gene has CDR1 SGHRS and CDR2 YFSETQ. The CDR3 totals 16 residues. V dropped 1 base and J dropped 0 bases, with 14 bases sitting between them. The CDR3 sequence is CASSLFSGSSSYEQYF. The CDR3 region has the DNA TGCGCCAGCAGCTTGTTTAGCGGCTCTAGCTCCTACGAGCAGTACTTC. The complete variable domain, with remaining parts taken from reference TRBV5-1 and TRBJ2-7, reads KAGVTQTPRYLIKTRGQQVTLSCSPISGHRSVSWYQQTPGQGLQFLFEYFSETQRNKGNFPGRFSGRQFSNSRSEMNVSTLELGDSALYLCASSLFSGSSSYEQYFGPGTRLTVT.

As for this clone: One end of the junction does not line up with germline, which may come from a read error. This chain links TRBV7-7 with TRBJ2-5; perhaps D is TRBD1 or TRBD2 (6 bases each). CDR1 is SSHAT, CDR2 FNYEAQ, per germline (reference sequence). This CDR3 comprises 15 residues. In DNA, the CDR3 is TGTGCTAGCAGCTTAGCCCGGGGGCTCTCTGAGACCCAGTACTTC. Its translation: CASSLARGLSETQYF.

V usage is TRBV11-2 and J usage is TRBJ2-7, with D possibly matching TRBD2 (5 bases). The V gene's germline CDR1 is SGHAT and CDR2 FQNNGV. CDR3 length equals 13 residues. V was shortened by 2 bases and J by 5 bases, with 10 bases between the two germline ends. Here the CDR3 DNA reads TGTGCCAGCAGCTTACCGGGGTCCCACGAGCAGTACTTC. It yields the protein CASSLPGSHEQYF.

The chain recombines TRBV5-1 with TRBJ2-7, with 8 bases identical to TRBD2. The CDR3 sequence is 17 residues long. Germline V lookup: CDR1 SGHRS, CDR2 YFSETQ. V shed 4 bases and J 3 bases; nucleotides not matched to a gene: 15. In nucleotides, the CDR3 is TGCGCCAGCAGCGACCCGGGACTAGGGGTTATCGGCTACGAGCAGTACTTC. This translates into CASSDPGLGVIGYEQYF. The variable domain in full, with the rest retrieved from reference TRBV5-1 and TRBJ2-7, is KAGVTQTPRYLIKTRGQQVTLSCSPISGHRSVSWYQQTPGQGLQFLFEYFSETQRNKGNFPGRFSGRQFSNSRSEMNVSTLELGDSALYLCASSDPGLGVIGYEQYFGPGTRLTVT.

This clone was seen just once. The gene calls are TRBV6-5 and TRBJ1-5, with D uncertain. This CDR3 is 13 amino acids long. Per the germline V gene, CDR1 is MNHEY and CDR2 is SVGAGI. The V and J ends lost 6 bases and 7 bases respectively, with 13 bases between them. The CDR3 is CASSPLGIQPQHF. The CDR3 DNA sequence: TGTGCCAGCAGCCCCCTAGGGATCCAGCCCCAGCATTTT.

The chain combines TRBV5-6 with TRBJ1-5; 8 positions agree with TRBD1. Germline trimming cut 4 bases from V and 4 bases from J; bases unmatched to any gene: 7. The CDR3 is 15 amino acids. CDR1 SGHDT and CDR2 YYEEEE come from the germline V gene. The CDR3 sequence is CASSRYRGRNQPQHF. CDR3 nucleotide sequence: TGTGCCAGCAGCAGATACAGGGGGAGGAATCAGCCCCAGCATTTT.

This clone was counted a single time. The rearrangement uses TRBV28 and TRBJ2-1; D not certain. The V gene lost 2 bases and the J gene lost 4 bases, with 9 bases spanning the gap. This CDR3 is built from 14 residues. CDR1 is MDHEN, CDR2 SYDVKM, per germline. The DNA of the CDR3 is TGTGCCAGCAGTTTAGCAGCTCGATACAATGAGCAGTTCTTC. It yields the protein CASSLAARYNEQFF.

The chain links TRBV9 to TRBJ2-1, with 8 positions matching TRBD2. The CDR3 length is 15 residues. Losses at the gene ends were 0 bases for V and 4 bases for J; bases not matched to a gene: 3. Germline loops: CDR1 SGDLS, CDR2 YYNGEE. This CDR3 reads CASSVGGGRYNEQFF. The CDR3 DNA follows: TGTGCCAGCAGCGTAGGGGGCGGGAGGTACAATGAGCAGTTCTTC.

The count of this clone is one. This chain links TRBV12-3 or TRBV12-4 with TRBJ1-2; a possible D gene is TRBD1 (5 bases). V lost 3 bases and J 4 bases, leaving 9 bases between the germline ends. This CDR3 is built from 13 residues. The CDR3 sequence is CASSLEGAYGYTF. As DNA, the CDR3 is TGTGCCAGCAGTTTGGAAGGGGCCTATGGCTACACCTTC.

V and J are TRBV4-1 and TRBJ2-7; no clear D. The CDR3 loop spans 14 amino acids. Germline V gives CDR1 MGHRA, CDR2 YSYEKL. Trimming took off 8 bases at V and 4 bases at J, with 18 bases between the two ends. The CDR3: CASGPTVVRYEQYF. The CDR3 DNA follows: TGCGCCAGCGGACCAACGGTTGTCAGGTACGAGCAGTACTTC.

The chain joins TRBV11-1 to TRBJ1-4; D might be TRBD1 (5 bases). The CDR3 is 14 amino acids. V gave up 3 bases and J gave up 7 bases, with 12 bases separating them. Germline V gene lookup returns CDR1 SGHAT and CDR2 FQDESV (reference sequence). The CDR3 nucleotides are TGTGCCAGCAGCTTCGGGGCGTTCAGTGAAAAACTGTTTTTT. It specifies CASSFGAFSEKLFF.

DNA of the CDR3: TGTGCCAGCAGCCGAAAGATTAGCTCCTACAATGAGCAGTTCTTC. Translating it yields CASSRKISSYNEQFF. The gene calls are TRBV28 and TRBJ2-1; D is unclear. Germline V gene data show CDR1 as MDHEN and CDR2 as SYDVKM. V dropped 6 bases and J dropped 0 bases, with 12 bases sitting between them. There are 15 residues in the CDR3. Full variable domain (missing parts from reference TRBV28 and TRBJ2-1): DVKVTQSSRYLVKRTGEKVFLECVQDMDHENMFWYRQDPGLGLRLIYFSYDVKMKEKGDIPEGYSVSREKKERFSLILESASTNQTSMYLCASSRKISSYNEQFFGPGTRLTVL.

V gene TRBV28 combines with J gene TRBJ2-7; 9 bases are shared with TRBD1. This CDR3 is built from 15 residues. V trimming: 6 bases; J trimming: 5 bases; junction bases outside the gene matches: 11. Germline CDR1 is MDHEN and CDR2 is SYDVKM. The CDR3 DNA reads TGTGCCAGCAGCCCCCAAGGGACAGGGAAGAACGAGCAGTACTTC. It translates to CASSPQGTGKNEQYF.